These 27 T cell receptor beta chains were all obtained from the same sample, sequenced in a study of beta chain features in type 1 diabetes. Expressed TCRB transcripts got sequenced, as all isolated RNA was reverse transcribed. Generated by immunoSEQ multiplex PCR, the TCRdb table keeps only in-frame clones and is missing some. The profile shows tens of thousands of clones, about half of them singletons. The sample comprised central memory CD4+ T cells from blood. The source of these receptors is a woman younger than 35 in good health.

This clone has only a few counts. The chain links TRBV2 to TRBJ2-3; 8 nucleotides align to TRBD2. Unmatched junction bases numbered 5, after V lost 8 bases and J lost 1 base. Germline CDR1 and CDR2: SNHLY and FYNNEI. The CDR3 is 14 residues long. For the CDR3, the DNA is TGTGCCAGCCAGCGGGAGATGGGCACAGATACGCAGTATTTT. This codes for CASQREMGTDTQYF.

V and J are TRBV10-3 and TRBJ1-4, with unresolved D. Trimming cost V 2 bases and J 8 bases, with 12 bases left between them. This CDR3 region has 14 residues. Germline CDR1 reads ENHRY; CDR2 reads SYGVKD. Here the CDR3 DNA reads TGTGCCATCAGTGAGGGGGAGGGATACGAAAAACTGTTTTTT. This codes for CAISEGEGYEKLFF.

The chain couples TRBV7-9 to TRBJ2-5; TRBD2 aligns across 8 bases. This CDR3 is 14 amino acids long. V shed 5 bases, J shed 2 bases, and the junction held 4 bases outside the gene matches. Germline V gives CDR1 SEHNR, CDR2 FQNEAQ (reference sequence). The CDR3 bases are TGTGCCAGCAGCCGGAGCGGGGGACAAGAGACCCAGTACTTC. It translates to CASSRSGGQETQYF.

The table lists this clone with a few counts. The chain joins TRBV7-3 to TRBJ2-1; possible D gene TRBD2, 5 bases. The CDR3 has 13 residues. Trimming cost V 5 bases and J 5 bases, with 10 bases left between them. Per the germline V gene, CDR1 is SGHTA and CDR2 is FQGTGA. The CDR3 here is CASSAPGNNEQFF. CDR3 sequence (DNA): TGTGCCAGCAGCGCACCGGGGAACAATGAGCAGTTCTTC.

About this clone: The same CDR3 is also encoded by other DNA sequences in this sample. The chain links TRBV7-3 to TRBJ2-5; D is perhaps TRBD1 (6 bases). The CDR3 length is 14 residues. Per the germline V gene, CDR1 is SGHTA and CDR2 is FQGTGA. Trimming cost V 5 bases and J 1 base, with 11 bases left between them. CDR3 protein: CASSPTGLQETQYF. The CDR3 DNA follows: TGTGCCAGCAGCCCAACAGGGCTCCAAGAGACCCAGTACTTC.

This clone showed up just once. The genes are TRBV6-1 and TRBJ2-3, with 8 positions matching TRBD1. CDR3 size: 13 residues. Germline loops: CDR1 MNHNS, CDR2 SASEGT. J lost 6 bases, V lost 7 bases, and 6 bases had no gene match. The CDR3 DNA follows: TGTGCCAGCAAAGACAGGGGTTCTGATACGCAGTATTTT. Amino acid sequence: CASKDRGSDTQYF.

J is TRBJ2-3 and V is TRBV14, with 8 bases identical to TRBD1. Trimming at V came to 3 bases and at J to 4 bases, leaving 9 bases not matched to a gene. The germline gives CDR1 SGHDN, CDR2 FVKESK. The CDR3 runs to 16 residues. The CDR3 DNA reads as TGTGCCAGCAGCCACTTCCTACAGGGGGGAGCAGATACGCAGTATTTT. Amino acid sequence: CASSHFLQGGADTQYF.

This clone occurred a few times. V is TRBV7-9 and J is TRBJ2-5, with a tentative D call TRBD2 (6 bases). V lost 3 bases to trimming and J lost 1 base, with 9 bases between them. This CDR3 comprises 14 residues. Germline V gene lookup returns CDR1 SEHNR and CDR2 FQNEAQ (reference sequence). CDR3 region: CASSFTGSQETQYF. The DNA of the CDR3 is TGTGCCAGCAGCTTCACCGGGAGCCAAGAGACCCAGTACTTC.

The chain recombines TRBV7-9 with TRBJ1-1; tentative D call: TRBD1 (5 bases). The V gene's germline CDR1 is SEHNR and CDR2 FQNEAQ (reference sequence). The CDR3 has 14 amino acids. Deletions cut 1 base from V and 3 bases from J, with 9 bases between. CDR3: CASSLGGWDTEAFF. The CDR3 nucleotides are TGTGCCAGCAGCTTAGGGGGCTGGGACACTGAAGCTTTCTTT.

The V call is TRBV9, the J call TRBJ2-4; possibly TRBD1 for D (7 bases). Germline CDR1 SGDLS, CDR2 YYNGEE. Trimming shortened V by 3 bases and J by 3 bases, and 25 bases separated the two germline ends. This CDR3 region has 19 residues. The CDR3 protein is CASSGDRARRGRVKNIQYF. The CDR3 coding sequence is TGTGCCAGCAGCGGTGACAGGGCGAGGCGGGGAAGAGTCAAAAACATTCAGTACTTC.

This clone was seen a few times. This chain links TRBV7-9 with TRBJ1-1; D not certain. V was pared by 2 bases and J by 10 bases, with 8 bases between. This CDR3 region has 11 residues. CDR1 is SEHNR and CDR2 is FQNEAQ in the germline V gene (reference sequence). The CDR3 here is CASSLLEAAFF. CDR3 bases: TGTGCCAGCAGCTTACTAGAGGCAGCTTTCTTT.

The chain carries TRBV30 and TRBJ2-1; 10 nucleotides match TRBD2. The CDR3 consists of 15 residues. The junction had 5 bases not matched to a gene; V was cut back by 3 bases and J by 3 bases. CDR1 and CDR2 from the germline V gene are GTSNPN and SVGIG (reference sequence). CDR3 coding DNA: TGTGCCTGGAGCGCTAGCGGGAGAATCTACAATGAGCAGTTCTTC. Protein sequence: CAWSASGRIYNEQFF.

This rearrangement joins TRBV5-1 to TRBJ1-2, with 8 bases fitting TRBD1. The V gene end was trimmed by 0 bases and the J gene end by 8 bases; junction bases not matched to a gene: 6. CDR3 length: 14 amino acids. Germline assignment: CDR1 SGHRS and CDR2 YFSETQ. The CDR3 DNA is TGCGCCAGCAGCTTGGCGGCAGGGGGCGGGGGCTACACCTTC. This codes for CASSLAAGGGGYTF.

The chain combines TRBV11-2 with TRBJ2-1; D is ambiguous. The germline gives CDR1 SGHAT, CDR2 FQNNGV. This CDR3 is built from 14 residues. Trimming took off 5 bases at V and 4 bases at J, with 12 bases between the two ends. CDR3 protein: CASSPPPKYNEQFF. The CDR3 coding sequence is TGTGCCAGCAGCCCTCCCCCTAAATACAATGAGCAGTTCTTC.

This clone has just one count. The CDR3 coding sequence is TGTGCCTGGAGGGACAGAACCAACTATGGCTACACCTTC. The encoded protein is CAWRDRTNYGYTF. The gene calls are TRBV30 and TRBJ1-2, with TRBD1 as a possible D gene (6 bases). The CDR3 loop spans 13 amino acids. CDR1 and CDR2 from the germline V gene are GTSNPN and SVGIG (reference sequence). Trimming left V 3 bases short and J 2 bases short, with 10 bases between.

The V gene is TRBV6-1, the J gene TRBJ2-3, with 9 bases fitting TRBD2. With V trimmed by 5 bases and J by 2 bases, 5 bases remained unmatched. CDR3 length equals 15 residues. Per the germline V gene, CDR1 is MNHNS and CDR2 is SASEGT. The DNA for the CDR3 is TGTGCCAGCAGTCCTCTAGCGGGGCTCACAGATACGCAGTATTTT. Residues: CASSPLAGLTDTQYF.

The V gene is TRBV7-9, the J gene TRBJ1-1, with TRBD1 as a possible D gene (5 bases). The CDR3 extends over 16 amino acids. The V end was cut by 4 bases, the J end by 4 bases, with 19 bases between. Germline CDR1 is SEHNR and CDR2 is FQNEAQ (reference sequence). The CDR3 loop is CASSSPRGAVRTEAFF. The DNA of the CDR3 is TGTGCCAGCAGCTCTCCCCGCGGGGCCGTACGCACTGAAGCTTTCTTT.

This clone has more than one count but fewer than ten. The rearrangement uses TRBV5-1 and TRBJ2-5, with D possibly being TRBD1 (6 bases). Germline values: CDR1 SGHRS, CDR2 YFSETQ. The CDR3 totals 15 residues. Trimming shortened V by 4 bases and J by 1 base, and 14 bases separated the two germline ends. CDR3 sequence (DNA): TGCGCCAGCAGCCCCTCGGACAGTACCCAAGAGACCCAGTACTTC. Translated, it gives CASSPSDSTQETQYF.

The chain is built from TRBV7-2 and TRBJ1-4, with D possibly being TRBD1 (5 bases). Germline values: CDR1 SGHTA, CDR2 FQGNSA. The CDR3 runs 17 residues. V was clipped by 1 base and J by 8 bases, with 20 bases between them. CDR3 in amino acids: CASSLGPMRQGGEKLFF. For the CDR3, the DNA is TGTGCCAGCAGCTTAGGTCCTATGAGGCAGGGAGGCGAAAAACTGTTTTTT.

The V call is TRBV20-1, the J call TRBJ2-3; tentatively, D is TRBD1 (5 bases). This CDR3 is 11 amino acids long. Germline CDR1 reads DFQATT; CDR2 reads SNEGSKA (reference sequence). Trimming took 3 bases from V and 7 from J, leaving 8 bases between them. The CDR3 DNA reads TGCAGTGCTAGTGACAGATATACGCAGTATTTT. Its translation: CSASDRYTQYF.

This chain links TRBV21-1 with TRBJ2-7; the table gives TRBD1 as D, unverified against the DNA. TRBV21-1 is a recognized pseudogene. The length of the CDR3 is 14 residues. The DNA for the CDR3 is TGTGCCACCGCGGGACAGAGAGTAACCTACGAGCAGTACTTC. Protein product: CATAGQRVTYEQYF.

This clone has a handful of counts. The chain uses TRBV5-4 and TRBJ2-5; D possibly corresponds to TRBD1 (6 bases). V lost 3 bases and J lost 1, with 13 bases in between. Germline V CDR1 and CDR2: SGHNT, YYREEE (reference sequence). The CDR3 totals 15 residues. The CDR3 here is CASSSVQGLQETQYF. The CDR3 coding sequence is TGTGCCAGCAGCTCAGTACAGGGCCTCCAAGAGACCCAGTACTTC.

The chain recombines TRBV19 with TRBJ2-7, with D perhaps matching TRBD2 (6 bases). This CDR3 has 16 amino acids. V lost 3 bases and J 7 bases, leaving 22 bases between the germline ends. From germline, CDR1 is LNHDA and CDR2 SQIVND (reference sequence). CDR3 nucleotide sequence: TGTGCCAGTAGTATTACCGGCCCCTCGGCGGGGACGGAGCAGTACTTC. It is translated as CASSITGPSAGTEQYF.

This clone was observed a handful of times. This chain connects TRBV2 to TRBJ1-2; no reliable D call. The CDR3 sequence is 11 residues long. V was trimmed by 8 bases and J by 2 bases, leaving 6 bases between them. Germline V gene lookup returns CDR1 SNHLY and CDR2 FYNNEI. The CDR3: CASGQNYGYTF. The DNA for the CDR3 is TGTGCCAGCGGGCAGAACTATGGCTACACCTTC.

This sequence joins TRBV6-5 and TRBJ1-6; D gene ambiguous. Germline V gives CDR1 MNHEY, CDR2 SVGAGI. V gave up 10 bases and J gave up 9 bases, with 16 bases separating them. The CDR3 sequence is 13 residues long. CDR3 protein: CATTGLGGSPLHF. Here the CDR3 DNA reads TGTGCCACCACCGGACTTGGAGGTTCACCCCTCCACTTT.

V and J are TRBV6-6 and TRBJ2-7; D unclear. Germline V lookup: CDR1 MNHNY, CDR2 SVGAGI (reference sequence). The CDR3 is 14 residues long. V gave up 0 bases and J gave up 3 bases, with 9 bases separating them. The CDR3, as DNA: TGTGCCAGCAGTTACTCGGGCCAAAGCTACGAGCAGTACTTC. Amino acids: CASSYSGQSYEQYF.

This clone was detected only once. The gene calls are TRBV5-1 and TRBJ1-4; a possible D gene is TRBD1 (6 bases). V was clipped by 3 bases and J by 4 bases, with 19 bases between them. CDR1 SGHRS and CDR2 YFSETQ come from the germline V gene. This CDR3 has 17 residues. CDR3 protein: CASSWGSDRGFNEKLFF. Written as DNA, the CDR3 is TGCGCCAGCAGCTGGGGTTCGGACAGAGGATTTAATGAAAAACTGTTTTTT.